This is a list of T cell receptor beta chains from one sample in a study of low-dose radiotherapy and immunotherapy resistance in tumors. Using its own MiXCR run on the reads, TCRdb lists one record per CDR3 protein. The repertoire has tens of thousands of distinct CDR3 sequences, roughly 30% of them found once; the top ten carry over 8.5%. Sequences were derived from PBMCs, sampled before treatment. These receptors all come from a female donor with ovarian cancer. CDR3s include the opening cysteine and the closing phenylalanine or tryptophan. The D gene is left open where the match is weak. Not every row has a clone size; where given, it reads once, few, many or a size class.

CDR3 DNA: TGCGCCAGCAGCTCGGGACTAGCGTCGAGCTCCTACAATGAGCAGTTCTTC
CDR3 protein: CASSSGLASSSYNEQFF
D gene: TRBD2
J gene: TRBJ2-1
V gene: TRBV5-1
clone size: many

CDR3 DNA: TGCAGTGCTAGTAGGGCTCCACAAGAGACCCAGTACTTC
CDR3 protein: CSASRAPQETQYF
D gene: -
J gene: TRBJ2-5
V gene: TRBV20-1
clone size: many

CDR3 DNA: TGTGCCAGCAGGGGGGACAGGCTTACAGATACGCAGTATTTT
CDR3 protein: CASRGDRLTDTQYF
D gene: TRBD1
J gene: TRBJ2-3
V gene: TRBV12-3/TRBV12-4
clone size: many

CDR3 DNA: TGTGCCAGCAGCTTGGTATTGGATAACAATGAGCAGTTCTTC
CDR3 protein: CASSLVLDNNEQFF
D gene: -
J gene: TRBJ2-1
V gene: TRBV5-6
clone size: many

CDR3 DNA: TGCGCCAGCACCGAGGACCCTTCCTACAATGAGCAGTTCTTC
CDR3 protein: CASTEDPSYNEQFF
D gene: -
J gene: TRBJ2-1
V gene: TRBV5-1
clone size: many

CDR3 DNA: TGTGCCAGCAGTGAGGGGCCGAGGGGGTCTGAAAAACTGTTTTTT
CDR3 protein: CASSEGPRGSEKLFF
D gene: -
J gene: TRBJ1-4
V gene: TRBV2
clone size: many

CDR3 DNA: TGCGCCAGCAGCTTGGAAGGGGGCAGGGCCGGGGAGCTGTTTTTT
CDR3 protein: CASSLEGGRAGELFF
D gene: TRBD1
J gene: TRBJ2-2
V gene: TRBV5-1
clone size: -

CDR3 DNA: TGTGCCAGCAGCTTAGAGACTAGCGGAGCGTTCCCAAGCACAGATACGCAGTATTTT
CDR3 protein: CASSLETSGAFPSTDTQYF
D gene: TRBD2
J gene: TRBJ2-3
V gene: TRBV7-8
clone size: -

CDR3 DNA: TGTGCCAGCAGCTTAGGGGCGGGAGGGCAAGCAGATACGCAGTATTTT
CDR3 protein: CASSLGAGGQADTQYF
D gene: TRBD2
J gene: TRBJ2-3
V gene: TRBV7-6
clone size: many

CDR3 DNA: TGTGCCAGCAGCTTGATCATGGGACTAGCATATGAGCAGTTCTTC
CDR3 protein: CASSLIMGLAYEQFF
D gene: TRBD2
J gene: TRBJ2-1
V gene: TRBV5-6
clone size: many

CDR3 DNA: TGTGCCAGCTTGGGACTAGCGATAGTGGAGACCCAGTACTTC
CDR3 protein: CASLGLAIVETQYF
D gene: TRBD2
J gene: TRBJ2-5
V gene: TRBV6-1
clone size: -

CDR3 DNA: TGTGCCAGCAGATTTGGACAGTACAATGAGCAGTTCTTC
CDR3 protein: CASRFGQYNEQFF
D gene: -
J gene: TRBJ2-1
V gene: TRBV6-1
clone size: few

CDR3 DNA: TGTGCCAGCGGAAACAGGGGCAATAGGAACACTGAAGCTTTCTTT
CDR3 protein: CASGNRGNRNTEAFF
D gene: TRBD1
J gene: TRBJ1-1
V gene: TRBV6-2/TRBV6-3
clone size: many

CDR3 DNA: TGCAGTGCTGATTCAGGGTCGGGTTACCAATACGAGCAGTACTTC
CDR3 protein: CSADSGSGYQYEQYF
D gene: -
J gene: TRBJ2-7
V gene: TRBV20-1
clone size: -

CDR3 DNA: TGTGCCAGCAGATGGGGACAGGGAAGTGCTCAGCCCCAGCATTTT
CDR3 protein: CASRWGQGSAQPQHF
D gene: TRBD1
J gene: TRBJ1-5
V gene: TRBV5-8
clone size: many

CDR3 DNA: TGTGCCAGCAGCCAGGGGGCCCTGCCCTACGAGCAGTACTTC
CDR3 protein: CASSQGALPYEQYF
D gene: TRBD1
J gene: TRBJ2-7
V gene: TRBV28
clone size: many

CDR3 DNA: TGTGCCAGCAGTTACGGTGGCCAGGCCAAACGGGGAGATACGCAGTATTTT
CDR3 protein: CASSYGGQAKRGDTQYF
D gene: -
J gene: TRBJ2-3
V gene: TRBV6-2/TRBV6-3
clone size: few

CDR3 DNA: TGCAGTGCTAGACAACAGAAAGAGACGCCCCAGCATTTT
CDR3 protein: CSARQQKETPQHF
D gene: -
J gene: TRBJ1-5
V gene: TRBV20-1
clone size: many

CDR3 DNA: TGCGCCAGCAGCTCGAGATCGGGACTAGCGGGCCCCTACAATGAGCAGTTCTTC
CDR3 protein: CASSSRSGLAGPYNEQFF
D gene: TRBD2
J gene: TRBJ2-1
V gene: TRBV5-1
clone size: once

CDR3 DNA: TGTGCCAGCAGTTCATGGACGGTGCGGGGGAACACTGAAGCTTTCTTT
CDR3 protein: CASSSWTVRGNTEAFF
D gene: -
J gene: TRBJ1-1
V gene: TRBV6-2/TRBV6-3
clone size: many